Only a few counts were recorded for the clone carrying this T cell receptor (beta chain). CDR3 size: 14 residues. V was shortened by 3 bases and J by 0 bases, with 6 bases between the two germline ends. Looked up from germline, CDR1 is LNHDA and CDR2 is SQIVND (reference sequence). Generated by immunoSEQ multiplex PCR, the TCRdb table keeps only in-frame clones and is missing some. The table has about 110,000 clones, approximately 84% seen once. The data originate from a study of blood T cell repertoires in COVID-19. Study-level background: The cDNA or gDNA used as material had been derived from T cells, B-cell-depleted T cells, or PBMCs.

The receptor was isolated from a human donor in a cohort sampled during active COVID-19. The J gene is TRBJ1-5, the V gene TRBV19; possibly TRBD1 for D (5 bases). Sequencing input: peripheral blood. The CDR3 DNA reads as TGTGCCAGTAGTATGACAGCTAGCAATCAGCCCCAGCATTTT. This sequence encodes CASSMTASNQPQHF.